The rows below give T cell receptor beta chains drawn from one sample of a study of T cell responses to AZD1222 COVID-19 vaccine. Assay used: immunoSEQ multiplex PCR; TCRdb lists only in-frame clones, some missing. The sample lists 45,000 to 60,000 clones, 60% to 85% occurring once. This material consisted of peripheral blood, taken on day 0 of AZD1222 vaccination. These receptors were obtained from an adult in good health. CDR3s include the opening cysteine and the closing phenylalanine or tryptophan. D genes are given only for firm matches. Expanded clones are given a class, and other clones once, few, many or no size at all.

few	TRBJ1-1	NA	TRBV7-8	TGTGCCAGCAGCGAAACAGGGTTGGGCACTGAAGCTTTCTTT	CASSETGLGTEAFF
NA	TRBJ1-3	TRBD1	TRBV7-9	TGTGCCAGCACCGGACAGGGGGCTGCTGGAAACACCATATATTTT	CASTGQGAAGNTIYF
NA	TRBJ2-7	TRBD2	TRBV5-6	TGTGCCAGCAGCTTAACTAGCGGCATGTCCGAGCAGTACTTC	CASSLTSGMSEQYF
medium-sized	TRBJ1-5	NA	TRBV2	TGTGCCAGCAGTAGGGGTGGGTTCCAGGGCGGCCAGCCCCAGCATTTT	CASSRGGFQGGQPQHF
NA	TRBJ2-5	TRBD1	TRBV10-3	TGTGCCATCACCGAGGGGACAGGGGACCAGGAGACCCAGTACTTC	CAITEGTGDQETQYF
NA	TRBJ1-4	NA	TRBV18	TGTGCCAGCTCACCAGGGACTAATGAAAAACTGTTTTTT	CASSPGTNEKLFF
NA	TRBJ1-6	TRBD1	TRBV30	TGTGCCTGGAGTCTGGGACAGAATAATTCACCCCTCCACTTT	CAWSLGQNNSPLHF
NA	TRBJ1-2	TRBD1	TRBV11-2	TGTGCCAGCAGCTTAGTGCGAGGACAGGGGGACTATGGCTACACCTTC	CASSLVRGQGDYGYTF
NA	TRBJ2-4	TRBD1	TRBV28	TGTGCCAGCAGTTTAGGGGGACAGGGGGAAAACATTCAGTACTTC	CASSLGGQGENIQYF
NA	TRBJ2-2	NA	TRBV2	TGTGCCAGCAGCTTAGCGGCTCAAGTCGGGGAGCTGTTTTTT	CASSLAAQVGELFF
NA	TRBJ2-2	NA	TRBV11-2	TGTGCCAGCAGCTCCCGATTGGGGACAATGAACACCGGGGAGCTGTTTTTT	CASSSRLGTMNTGELFF
NA	TRBJ2-5	NA	TRBV11-1	TGTGCCAGCAGCCGCGGGACAGCCCAAGAGACCCAGTACTTC	CASSRGTAQETQYF
NA	TRBJ2-1	TRBD2	TRBV28	TGTGCCAGCACCTCTGGCGGGAGGAAAAGCTCCTACAATGAGCAGTTCTTC	CASTSGGRKSSYNEQFF
NA	TRBJ2-3	TRBD2	TRBV6-2/TRBV6-3	TGTGCCAGCAGCCCGGGACTAGAGGTCGGCACAGATACGCAGTATTTT	CASSPGLEVGTDTQYF
NA	TRBJ1-2	TRBD1	TRBV11-2	TGTGCCAGCAGCCTCGCCGGGACAGGGAAAAACTATGGCTACACCTTC	CASSLAGTGKNYGYTF
once	TRBJ1-6	NA	TRBV6-1	TGTGCCAGCAGTGAAGCGCTTGGGAATCGTTCACCCCTCCACTTT	CASSEALGNRSPLHF
NA	TRBJ1-1	NA	TRBV10-2	TGCGCCAGCAGTGACAGAGTGAACACTGAAGCTTTCTTT	CASSDRVNTEAFF
NA	TRBJ2-3	NA	TRBV5-4	TGTGCCAGCAGTTACCGACAGGCTAGCACAGATACGCAGTATTTT	CASSYRQASTDTQYF
NA	TRBJ1-2	TRBD1	TRBV11-2	TGTGCCAGCAGCTTAGGACAGGGCTATGGCTACACCTTC	CASSLGQGYGYTF
NA	TRBJ2-3	NA	TRBV6-5	TGTGCCAGCAGTTTATTAGATACGCAGTATTTT	CASSLLDTQYF
NA	TRBJ2-1	NA	TRBV5-4	TGTGCCAGCAGCTTGTATGCGGGTAACGCCTACAATGAGCAGTTCTTC	CASSLYAGNAYNEQFF
once	TRBJ2-3	NA	TRBV7-3	TGTGCCAGCAGCCCCCAGGGAAACACAGATACGCAGTATTTT	CASSPQGNTDTQYF
NA	TRBJ1-2	NA	TRBV6-5	TGTGCCAGCAGTTACGACGGGACTTCCTATGGCTACACCTTC	CASSYDGTSYGYTF
once	TRBJ1-1	NA	TRBV5-4	TGTGCCAGCAGCCCTTCAGCCGGATCACAAGCTTTCTTT	CASSPSAGSQAFF
NA	TRBJ1-1	NA	TRBV29-1	TGCAGCTACGGTGGGAATCTGAACACTGAAGCTTTCTTT	CSYGGNLNTEAFF
NA	TRBJ2-7	NA	TRBV5-4	TGTGCCAGCAGCTTGGCTCAGGTCGGCGAGCAGTACTTC	CASSLAQVGEQYF
NA	TRBJ1-5	TRBD1	TRBV6-5	TGTGCCAGCACGATACAGGGGAAACAGCCCCAGCATTTT	CASTIQGKQPQHF
NA	TRBJ2-3	NA	TRBV5-4	TGTGCCAGCAGCCGCGTTGGGGGCTTCACAGATACGCAGTATTTT	CASSRVGGFTDTQYF
once	TRBJ1-2	NA	TRBV28	TGTGCCAGCAGTTTGGGGATCAGGAATGGCTACACCTTC	CASSLGIRNGYTF